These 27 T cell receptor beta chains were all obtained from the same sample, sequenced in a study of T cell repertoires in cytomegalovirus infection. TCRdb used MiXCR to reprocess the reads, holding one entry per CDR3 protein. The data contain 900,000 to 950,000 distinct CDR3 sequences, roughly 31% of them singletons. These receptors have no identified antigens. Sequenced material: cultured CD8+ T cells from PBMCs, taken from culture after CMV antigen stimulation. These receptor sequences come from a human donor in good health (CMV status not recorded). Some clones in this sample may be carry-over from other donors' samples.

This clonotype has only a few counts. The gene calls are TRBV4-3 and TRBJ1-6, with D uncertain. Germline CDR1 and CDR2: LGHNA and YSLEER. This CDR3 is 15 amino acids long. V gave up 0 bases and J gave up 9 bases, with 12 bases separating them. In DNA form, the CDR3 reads TGCGCCAGCAGCCAAGACCGGGGTGAAAGTTCACCCCTCCACTTT. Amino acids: CASSQDRGESSPLHF.

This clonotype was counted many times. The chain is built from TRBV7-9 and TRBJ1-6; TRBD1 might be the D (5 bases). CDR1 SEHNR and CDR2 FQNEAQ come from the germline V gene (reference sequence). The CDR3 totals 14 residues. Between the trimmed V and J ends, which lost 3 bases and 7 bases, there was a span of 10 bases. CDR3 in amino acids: CASSFGGENSPLHF. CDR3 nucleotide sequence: TGTGCCAGCAGCTTCGGAGGGGAGAATTCACCCCTCCACTTT.

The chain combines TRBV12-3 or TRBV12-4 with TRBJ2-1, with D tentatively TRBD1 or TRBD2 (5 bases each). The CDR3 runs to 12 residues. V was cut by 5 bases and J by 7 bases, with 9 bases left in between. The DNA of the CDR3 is TGTGCCAGCAGTGGGACGAAAAATGAGCAGTTCTTC. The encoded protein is CASSGTKNEQFF.

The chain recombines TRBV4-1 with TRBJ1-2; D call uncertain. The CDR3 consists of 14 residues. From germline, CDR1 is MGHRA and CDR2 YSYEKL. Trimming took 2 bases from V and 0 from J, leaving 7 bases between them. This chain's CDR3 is CASSQNLANYGYTF. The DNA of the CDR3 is TGCGCCAGCAGCCAAAATTTAGCTAACTATGGCTACACCTTC.

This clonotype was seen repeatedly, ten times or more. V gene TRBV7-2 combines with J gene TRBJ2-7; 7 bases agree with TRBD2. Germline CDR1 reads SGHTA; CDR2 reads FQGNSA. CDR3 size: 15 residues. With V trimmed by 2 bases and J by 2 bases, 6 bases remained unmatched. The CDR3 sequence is CASSLKRGTTYEQYF. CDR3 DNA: TGTGCCAGCAGCTTAAAACGCGGGACTACCTACGAGCAGTACTTC.

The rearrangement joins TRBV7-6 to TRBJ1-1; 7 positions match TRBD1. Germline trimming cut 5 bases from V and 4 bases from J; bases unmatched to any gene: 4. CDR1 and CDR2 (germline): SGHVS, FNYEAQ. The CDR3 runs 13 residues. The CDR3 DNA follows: TGTGCCAGCAGCGCCACAGGGGCCACTGAAGCTTTCTTT. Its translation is CASSATGATEAFF.

CDR3 residues: CASSPKVPAGAYEQYF. CDR3 nucleotides: TGTGCCAGCAGCCCAAAGGTGCCAGCGGGGGCCTACGAGCAGTACTTC. The chain joins TRBV7-9 to TRBJ2-7; 8 nucleotides match TRBD2. Trimming cost V 5 bases and J 2 bases; bases outside gene matches: 11. The CDR3 runs 16 residues. Germline-derived CDR1 and CDR2 are SEHNR and FQNEAQ (reference sequence).

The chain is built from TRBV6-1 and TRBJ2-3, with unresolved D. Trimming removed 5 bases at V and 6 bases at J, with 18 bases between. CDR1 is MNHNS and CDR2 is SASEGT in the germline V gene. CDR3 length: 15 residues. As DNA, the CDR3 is TGTGCCAGCAGTTACACCTTGACAACGTGGGATACGCAGTATTTT. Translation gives CASSYTLTTWDTQYF.

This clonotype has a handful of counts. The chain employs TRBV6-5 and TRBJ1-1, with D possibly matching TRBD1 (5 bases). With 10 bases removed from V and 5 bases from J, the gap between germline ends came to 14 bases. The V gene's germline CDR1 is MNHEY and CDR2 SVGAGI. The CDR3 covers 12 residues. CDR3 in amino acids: CATTAGETEAFF. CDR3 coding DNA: TGTGCCACCACCGCGGGGGAGACTGAAGCTTTCTTT.

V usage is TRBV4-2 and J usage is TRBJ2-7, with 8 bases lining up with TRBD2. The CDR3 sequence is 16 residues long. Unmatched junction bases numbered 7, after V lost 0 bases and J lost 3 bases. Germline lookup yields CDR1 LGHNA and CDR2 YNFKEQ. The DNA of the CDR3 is TGTGCCAGCAGCCAAGAGCCCAGCGGGGGCCGCTACGAGCAGTACTTC. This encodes CASSQEPSGGRYEQYF.

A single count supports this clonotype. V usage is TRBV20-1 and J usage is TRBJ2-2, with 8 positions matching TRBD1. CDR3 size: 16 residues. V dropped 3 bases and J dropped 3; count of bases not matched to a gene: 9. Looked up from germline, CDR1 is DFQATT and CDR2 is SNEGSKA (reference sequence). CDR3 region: CSARSGTGGDTGELFF. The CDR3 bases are TGCAGTGCTAGGTCAGGGACAGGCGGGGACACCGGGGAGCTGTTTTTT.

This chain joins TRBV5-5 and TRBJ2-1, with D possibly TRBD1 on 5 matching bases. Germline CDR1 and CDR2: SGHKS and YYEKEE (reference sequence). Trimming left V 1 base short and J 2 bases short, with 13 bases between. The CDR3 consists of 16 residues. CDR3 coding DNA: TGTGCCAGCAGCTTGTGGTGGGGCGGACCCTACAATGAGCAGTTCTTC. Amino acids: CASSLWWGGPYNEQFF.

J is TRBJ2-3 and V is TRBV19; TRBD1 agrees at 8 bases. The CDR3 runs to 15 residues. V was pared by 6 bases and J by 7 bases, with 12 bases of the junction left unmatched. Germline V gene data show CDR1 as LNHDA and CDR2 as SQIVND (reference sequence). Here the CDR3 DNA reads TGTGCCAGTAGCCAGGGACAGGCGCGGCGGTATACGCAGTATTTT. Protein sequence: CASSQGQARRYTQYF.

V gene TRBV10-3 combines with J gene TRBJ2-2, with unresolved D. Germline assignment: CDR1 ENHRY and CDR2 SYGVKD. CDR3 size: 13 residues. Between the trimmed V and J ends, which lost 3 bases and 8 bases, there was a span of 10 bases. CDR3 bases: TGTGCCATCAGTGACACCGGCCCGGGGGAGCTGTTTTTT. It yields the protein CAISDTGPGELFF.

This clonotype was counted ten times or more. DNA for the CDR3: TGTGCCAGCACCGTCATTGAGAACACTGAAGCTTTCTTT. It translates to CASTVIENTEAFF. The chain is built from TRBV28 and TRBJ1-1; no clear D gene. Trimming cost V 7 bases and J 1 base, with 10 bases left between them. The CDR3 contains 13 residues. Germline V gene lookup returns CDR1 MDHEN and CDR2 SYDVKM.

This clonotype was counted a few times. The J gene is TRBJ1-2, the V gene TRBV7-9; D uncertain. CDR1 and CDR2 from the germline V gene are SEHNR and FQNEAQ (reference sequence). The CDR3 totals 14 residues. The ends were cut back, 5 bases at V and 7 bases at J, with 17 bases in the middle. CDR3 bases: TGTGCCAGCAGCCCGGTGCACCCAGTTTTTGGCTACACCTTC. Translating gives CASSPVHPVFGYTF. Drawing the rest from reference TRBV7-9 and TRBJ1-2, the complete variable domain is DTGVSQNPRHKITKRGQNVTFRCDPISEHNRLYWYRQTLGQGPEFLTYFQNEAQLEKSRLLSDRFSAERPKGSFSTLEIQRTEQGDSAMYLCASSPVHPVFGYTFGSGTRLTVV.

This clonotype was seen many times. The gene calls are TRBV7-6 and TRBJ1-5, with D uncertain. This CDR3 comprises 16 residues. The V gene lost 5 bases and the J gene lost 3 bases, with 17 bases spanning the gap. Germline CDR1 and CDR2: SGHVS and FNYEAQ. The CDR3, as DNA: TGTGCCAGCAGCCTCGGATGGGGTGTGGACAATCAGCCCCAGCATTTT. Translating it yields CASSLGWGVDNQPQHF. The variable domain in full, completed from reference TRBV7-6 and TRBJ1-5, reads GAGVSQSPRYKVTKRGQDVALRCDPISGHVSLYWYRQALGQGPEFLTYFNYEAQQDKSGLPNDRFSAERPEGSISTLTIQRTEQRDSAMYRCASSLGWGVDNQPQHFGDGTRLSIL.

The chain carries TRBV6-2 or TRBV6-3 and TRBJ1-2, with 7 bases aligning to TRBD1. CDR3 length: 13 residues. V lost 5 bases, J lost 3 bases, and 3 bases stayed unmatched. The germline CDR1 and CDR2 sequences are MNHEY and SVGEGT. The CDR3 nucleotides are TGTGCCAGCAGTACCGACAGGGACTATGGCTACACCTTC. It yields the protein CASSTDRDYGYTF.

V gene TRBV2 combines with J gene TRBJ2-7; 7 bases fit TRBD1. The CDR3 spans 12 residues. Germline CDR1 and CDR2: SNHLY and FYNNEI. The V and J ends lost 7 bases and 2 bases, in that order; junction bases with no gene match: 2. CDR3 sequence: CASNQGAYEQYV. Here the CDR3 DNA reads TGTGCCAGCAACCAGGGGGCCTACGAGCAGTACGTC.

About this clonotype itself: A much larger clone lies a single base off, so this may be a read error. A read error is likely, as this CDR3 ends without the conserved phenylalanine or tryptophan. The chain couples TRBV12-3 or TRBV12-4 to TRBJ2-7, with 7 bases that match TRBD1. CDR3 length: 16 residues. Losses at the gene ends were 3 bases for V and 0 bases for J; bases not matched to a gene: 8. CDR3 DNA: TGTGCCAGCAGTTTCGGGGACAGCAAAAACTCCTACGAGCAGTACATC. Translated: CASSFGDSKNSYEQYI.

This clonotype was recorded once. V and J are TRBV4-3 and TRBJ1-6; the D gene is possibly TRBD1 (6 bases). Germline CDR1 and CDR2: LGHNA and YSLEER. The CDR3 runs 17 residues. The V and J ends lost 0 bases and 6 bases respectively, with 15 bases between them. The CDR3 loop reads CASSQDRQDFANSPLHF. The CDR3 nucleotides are TGCGCCAGCAGCCAAGATAGACAGGATTTTGCTAATTCACCCCTCCACTTT.

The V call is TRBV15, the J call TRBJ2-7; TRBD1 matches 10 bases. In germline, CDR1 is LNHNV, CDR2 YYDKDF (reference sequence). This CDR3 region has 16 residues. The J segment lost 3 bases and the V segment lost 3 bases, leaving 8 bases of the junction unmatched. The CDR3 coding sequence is TGTGCCACCAGCAGGTACCTTGGACAGGGGGTCTACGAGCAGTACTTC. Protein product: CATSRYLGQGVYEQYF.

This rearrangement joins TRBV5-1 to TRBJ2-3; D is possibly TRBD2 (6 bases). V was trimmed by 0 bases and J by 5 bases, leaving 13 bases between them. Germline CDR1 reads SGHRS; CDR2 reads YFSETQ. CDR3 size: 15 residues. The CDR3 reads CASSLELTGEDTQYF. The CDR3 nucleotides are TGCGCCAGCAGCTTGGAACTAACGGGGGAAGATACGCAGTATTTT. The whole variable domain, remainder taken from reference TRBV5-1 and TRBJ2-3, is KAGVTQTPRYLIKTRGQQVTLSCSPISGHRSVSWYQQTPGQGLQFLFEYFSETQRNKGNFPGRFSGRQFSNSRSEMNVSTLELGDSALYLCASSLELTGEDTQYFGPGTRLTVL.

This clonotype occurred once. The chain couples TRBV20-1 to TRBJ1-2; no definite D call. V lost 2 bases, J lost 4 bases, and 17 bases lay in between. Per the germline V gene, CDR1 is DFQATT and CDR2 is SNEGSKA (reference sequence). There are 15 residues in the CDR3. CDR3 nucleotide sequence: TGCAGTGCTAGACCCCGTGGGGTGAATGGCTATGGCTACACCTTC. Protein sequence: CSARPRGVNGYGYTF.

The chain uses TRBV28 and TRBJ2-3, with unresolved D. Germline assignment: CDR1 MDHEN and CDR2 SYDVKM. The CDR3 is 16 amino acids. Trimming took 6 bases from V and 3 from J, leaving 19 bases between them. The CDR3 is CASSPPSLPGTDTQYF. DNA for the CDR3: TGTGCCAGCAGCCCCCCATCGCTACCTGGGACAGATACGCAGTATTTT.

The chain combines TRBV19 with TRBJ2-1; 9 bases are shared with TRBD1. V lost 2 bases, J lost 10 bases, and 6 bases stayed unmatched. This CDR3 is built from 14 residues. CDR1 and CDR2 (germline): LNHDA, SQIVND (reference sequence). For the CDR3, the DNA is TGTGCCAGTAGTATAATCCCAGGGACAGGGGAGCAGTTCTTC. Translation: CASSIIPGTGEQFF. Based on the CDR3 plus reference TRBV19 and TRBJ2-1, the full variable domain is DGGITQSPKYLFRKEGQNVTLSCEQNLNHDAMYWYRQDPGQGLRLIYYSQIVNDFQKGDIAEGYSVSREKKESFPLTVTSAQKNPTAFYLCASSIIPGTGEQFFGPGTRLTVL.

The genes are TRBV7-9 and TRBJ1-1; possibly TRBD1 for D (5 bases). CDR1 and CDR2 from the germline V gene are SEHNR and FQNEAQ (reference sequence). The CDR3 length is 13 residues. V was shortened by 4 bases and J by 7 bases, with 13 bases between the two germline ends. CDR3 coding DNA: TGTGCCAGCAGCTCCGACGGGGGTAATGAAGCTTTCTTT. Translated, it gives CASSSDGGNEAFF.